This TCR beta chain was sequenced for a study of T cells in Graves' hyperthyroidism and ophthalmopathy. Across 18 months, stable Graves' hyperthyroidism was marked by no progression to ophthalmopathy. Uncontrolled infections, other autoimmune diseases, pregnancy or lactation led to exclusion of patients. RNA transcripts were the template for amplifying TCR beta CDR3 regions. A set of HTBI primers served as the primers for a first-round RT-PCR of the TCR CDR3. TCRdb recomputed calls from the multiplex PCR reads with MiXCR, one row per CDR3 protein. The repertoire holds around 580,000 distinct CDR3 sequences, just over 45% seen once, with more than 7.5% in the top ten. V dropped 6 bases and J dropped 1 base, with 21 bases sitting between them. Germline CDR1 reads MNHNY; CDR2 reads SVGAGI (reference sequence). This CDR3 contains 17 residues.

The V call is TRBV6-6, the J call TRBJ2-5, with D unclear. Sequenced input: peripheral blood or thyroid tissue (not recorded which). The clonotype comes from a woman aged 18-29 years with Graves' hyperthyroidism. CDR3 sequence: CASRPSRIERSQETQYF. The CDR3 DNA reads TGTGCCAGCAGACCTAGTAGGATCGAACGGTCCCAAGAGACCCAGTACTTC.